Shown below are 20 T cell receptor beta chains from a single sample sequenced in a study of shared clonotypes between healthy human individuals. The assay was immunoSEQ multiplex PCR, and TCRdb's table has in-frame clones only and misses some. The table has about 2.4 million clones, over 85% seen once. The sequencing input was naive CD4+ T cells from PBMCs. Subset denoted: CD45RA+ positively selected. The source of these receptors is a man between 18 and 29 years old in good health. Some clones in this sample may be carry-over from other donors' samples.

The J gene is TRBJ2-7, the V gene TRBV25-1, with D possibly matching TRBD2 (6 bases). This CDR3 is built from 15 residues. Deletions cut 6 bases from V and 0 bases from J, with 15 bases between. Germline V gives CDR1 MGHDK, CDR2 SYGVNS. The chain's CDR3 is CASSDPSGVSYEQYF. CDR3 nucleotides: TGTGCCAGCAGCGACCCATCGGGGGTCTCCTACGAGCAGTACTTC.

Only a few counts were recorded for this clone. The sample carries other DNA sequences with the same CDR3. The gene calls are TRBV28 and TRBJ1-2; TRBD1 aligns across 7 bases. Germline V gene data show CDR1 as MDHEN and CDR2 as SYDVKM. Losses at the gene ends were 6 bases for V and 2 bases for J; bases not matched to a gene: 3. The CDR3 extends over 13 amino acids. CDR3 protein: CASRRQGNYGYTF. As DNA, the CDR3 is TGTGCCAGCAGAAGACAGGGAAACTATGGCTACACCTTC.

In nucleotides, the CDR3 is TGTGCCAGTCAAATCCCCGGGGGAAACACCATATATTTT. Amino acids: CASQIPGGNTIYF. This chain connects TRBV5-6 to TRBJ1-3, with D uncertain. The CDR3 spans 13 residues. Germline CDR1 reads SGHDT; CDR2 reads YYEEEE. The germline V and J ends were trimmed by 8 bases and 4 bases, with 13 bases remaining between them.

This clone occurred once. The sample carries other DNA sequences with the same CDR3. The chain is built from TRBV28 and TRBJ2-6; D is perhaps TRBD1 or TRBD2 (6 bases each). CDR1 is MDHEN, CDR2 SYDVKM, per germline. V lost 6 bases to trimming and J lost 4 bases, with 13 bases between them. The CDR3 sequence is 15 residues long. As DNA, the CDR3 is TGTGCCAGCAGCTCCGGGGGCAGCGGGGCCAACGTCCTGACTTTC. It is translated as CASSSGGSGANVLTF. Together with reference TRBV28 and TRBJ2-6, the CDR3 gives the full variable domain: DVKVTQSSRYLVKRTGEKVFLECVQDMDHENMFWYRQDPGLGLRLIYFSYDVKMKEKGDIPEGYSVSREKKERFSLILESASTNQTSMYLCASSSGGSGANVLTFGAGSRLTVL.

The chain combines TRBV9 with TRBJ1-5, with D hard to call. This CDR3 is built from 14 residues. The germline V and J ends were trimmed by 0 bases and 7 bases, with 11 bases remaining between them. The germline V gene has CDR1 SGDLS and CDR2 YYNGEE. CDR3: CASSVGGLGQPQHF. CDR3 nucleotide sequence: TGTGCCAGCAGCGTAGGCGGGCTTGGCCAGCCCCAGCATTTT.

The chain carries TRBV7-6 and TRBJ2-5; D is possibly TRBD2 (5 bases). The CDR3 runs 11 residues. Germline V gives CDR1 SGHVS, CDR2 FNYEAQ. V shed 4 bases and J shed 9 bases, with 9 bases lying between them. The CDR3 region has the DNA TGTGCCAGCAGCTCGGACTCGGCCCAGTACTTC. It specifies CASSSDSAQYF. Based on the CDR3 plus reference TRBV7-6 and TRBJ2-5, the full variable domain is GAGVSQSPRYKVTKRGQDVALRCDPISGHVSLYWYRQALGQGPEFLTYFNYEAQQDKSGLPNDRFSAERPEGSISTLTIQRTEQRDSAMYRCASSSDSAQYFGPGTRLLVL.

The chain combines TRBV9 with TRBJ2-7; 8 nucleotides align to TRBD1. This CDR3 region has 16 residues. CDR1 is SGDLS, CDR2 YYNGEE, per germline. J gave up 3 bases and V 0 bases, and 8 bases lay outside the gene matches. CDR3 sequence reads: CASSVANRGNYYEQYF. The CDR3 DNA follows: TGTGCCAGCAGCGTAGCCAACAGGGGGAACTACTACGAGCAGTACTTC.

The gene calls are TRBV28 and TRBJ1-2, with 9 positions matching TRBD1. Germline V gene data show CDR1 as MDHEN and CDR2 as SYDVKM. The CDR3 totals 13 residues. The V segment lost 8 bases and the J segment 8 bases; nucleotides outside the gene matches: 9. The CDR3 loop reads CASQAGQGGGYTF. CDR3 DNA sequence: TGTGCCAGCCAAGCGGGACAGGGAGGAGGCTACACCTTC.

The V and J genes are TRBV19 and TRBJ1-2; D not resolved. This CDR3 has 11 amino acids. Germline CDR1 is LNHDA and CDR2 is SQIVND (reference sequence). Between the trimmed V and J ends, which lost 8 bases and 7 bases, there was a span of 11 bases. CDR3 in amino acids: CASASEGGYTF. CDR3 in DNA: TGTGCCAGTGCCTCAGAGGGTGGCTACACCTTC.

The V call is TRBV28, the J call TRBJ2-7, with TRBD1 identical over 8 bases. Germline assignment: CDR1 MDHEN and CDR2 SYDVKM. J gave up 2 bases and V 5 bases, and 8 bases lay outside the gene matches. The CDR3 consists of 15 residues. CDR3 sequence reads: CASSPSGTGTYEQYF. CDR3 coding DNA: TGTGCCAGCAGTCCCTCGGGGACAGGCACCTACGAGCAGTACTTC.

This clone occurred once. This sequence joins TRBV6-6 and TRBJ1-5; the match to TRBD1 covers 10 bases. V was pared by 6 bases and J by 5 bases, with 7 bases of the junction left unmatched. The CDR3 is 15 amino acids. Germline-derived CDR1 and CDR2 are MNHNY and SVGAGI (reference sequence). The CDR3 DNA sequence: TGTGCCAGCAGCAACCGGGACAGGGGACATCAGCCCCAGCATTTT. Protein product: CASSNRDRGHQPQHF.

The V gene is TRBV5-4, the J gene TRBJ2-3; D is uncertain. Trimming took 5 bases from V and 4 from J, leaving 14 bases between them. Germline assignment: CDR1 SGHNT and CDR2 YYREEE (reference sequence). The CDR3 has 14 residues. This CDR3 reads CASRVYSTPDTQYF. The CDR3 DNA follows: TGTGCCAGCAGAGTGTACTCCACTCCAGATACGCAGTATTTT. Variable domain in full (rest from reference TRBV5-4 and TRBJ2-3): ETGVTQSPTHLIKTRGQQVTLRCSSQSGHNTVSWYQQALGQGPQFIFQYYREEENGRGNFPPRFSGLQFPNYSSELNVNALELDDSALYLCASRVYSTPDTQYFGPGTRLTVL.

The chain is built from TRBV5-1 and TRBJ2-3; the D gene is possibly TRBD1 (5 bases). The V end was cut by 0 bases, the J end by 5 bases, with 10 bases between. The CDR3 is made up of 14 amino acids. CDR1 is SGHRS and CDR2 is YFSETQ in the germline V gene. The CDR3 sequence is CASSLDGRVDTQYF. In nucleotides, the CDR3 is TGCGCCAGCAGCTTGGATGGCAGGGTAGATACGCAGTATTTT.

The chain's CDR3 is CASSMGLARFYEQYF. The CDR3 DNA reads TGTGCCAGCAGCATGGGACTAGCGCGATTCTACGAGCAGTACTTC. The gene calls are TRBV5-4 and TRBJ2-7; 10 bases fit TRBD2. The J segment lost 3 bases and the V segment lost 4 bases, leaving 7 bases of the junction unmatched. This CDR3 is 15 amino acids long. Germline values: CDR1 SGHNT, CDR2 YYREEE (reference sequence). Based on the CDR3 plus reference TRBV5-4 and TRBJ2-7, the full variable domain is ETGVTQSPTHLIKTRGQQVTLRCSSQSGHNTVSWYQQALGQGPQFIFQYYREEENGRGNFPPRFSGLQFPNYSSELNVNALELDDSALYLCASSMGLARFYEQYFGPGTRLTVT.

This chain joins TRBV9 and TRBJ1-1; D is uncertain. The germline V and J ends were trimmed by 0 bases and 5 bases, with 8 bases remaining between them. CDR1 SGDLS and CDR2 YYNGEE come from the germline V gene. The CDR3 loop spans 13 amino acids. The CDR3 sequence: CASSVVPKTEAFF. The CDR3 region has the DNA TGTGCCAGCAGCGTAGTTCCGAAGACTGAAGCTTTCTTT.

The gene calls are TRBV6-4 and TRBJ1-1; 11 bases fit TRBD1. This CDR3 has 15 residues. The germline V gene has CDR1 MRHNA and CDR2 SNTAGT. Trimming took 6 bases from V and 4 from J; bases not matched to a gene: 7. The CDR3 protein is CASSTRDRGFTEAFF. CDR3 sequence (DNA): TGTGCCAGCAGCACGAGGGACAGGGGGTTCACTGAAGCTTTCTTT.

The rearrangement uses TRBV11-3 and TRBJ2-7, with 7 bases that match TRBD2. With 3 bases clipped from V and 6 bases from J, the junction kept 2 bases outside the gene matches. The CDR3 runs to 12 residues. Looked up from germline, CDR1 is SGHNT and CDR2 is YENEEA. The DNA for the CDR3 is TGTGCCAGCAGCTTCAGGGAGGGCGAGCAGTACTTC. Translated: CASSFREGEQYF.

The rearrangement links TRBV10-2 to TRBJ1-2; unclear D gene. The CDR3 spans 14 residues. Germline-derived CDR1 and CDR2 are WSHSY and SAAADI. Deletions cut 5 bases from V and 8 bases from J, with 18 bases between. The CDR3 DNA follows: TGCGCCAGCAGTCGAGCGGCAGGCAATCAGGGCTACACCTTC. The encoded protein is CASSRAAGNQGYTF.

Only a few counts were recorded for this clone. This chain uses TRBV5-1 with TRBJ1-1; D unclear. Germline values: CDR1 SGHRS, CDR2 YFSETQ. V was clipped by 4 bases and J by 2 bases, with 12 bases between them. This CDR3 spans 14 amino acids. The CDR3 DNA follows: TGCGCCAGCAGCATCCAACAAGCTAACACTGAAGCTTTCTTT. Amino acid sequence: CASSIQQANTEAFF.

V is TRBV25-1 and J is TRBJ2-5, with D perhaps being TRBD1 or TRBD2 (5 bases each). V was cut by 2 bases and J by 0 bases, with 10 bases left in between. The germline CDR1 and CDR2 sequences are MGHDK and SYGVNS. The CDR3 runs 15 residues. The CDR3 bases are TGTGCCAGCAGTGAACCCCGGGGCAACCAAGAGACCCAGTACTTC. This encodes CASSEPRGNQETQYF.